This T cell receptor beta chain originates from a study of blood T cells in healthy people across ages. Study outcomes and limitations: CMV infection status of these donors was not known. Underestimates were what the diversity estimates from one million T cells were considered to be.

Donors ranged from about 6 to 90 years old and were healthy Caucasians in Russia. With a J-beta primer mix and a sample-barcoded 5' primer, a second PCR ran about 6 to 11 cycles. MiXCR was run by TCRdb on the 5' RACE reads, yielding one entry per CDR3 protein. The sample includes over a million distinct CDR3 sequences, more than 35% seen only once; the top ten take approximately 19%. The CDR3 runs 13 residues. V was shortened by 5 bases and J by 0 bases, with 7 bases between the two germline ends. In regard to this clonotype: Its antigen is unknown.

The sequence was collected from a woman in her sixties or seventies in good health. The sequenced material came from blood. The chain is built from TRBV12-3 or TRBV12-4 and TRBJ1-1, with D unclear. The CDR3, as DNA: TGTGCCAGCAGTCCGAGACTGAACACTGAAGCTTTCTTT. It specifies CASSPRLNTEAFF.